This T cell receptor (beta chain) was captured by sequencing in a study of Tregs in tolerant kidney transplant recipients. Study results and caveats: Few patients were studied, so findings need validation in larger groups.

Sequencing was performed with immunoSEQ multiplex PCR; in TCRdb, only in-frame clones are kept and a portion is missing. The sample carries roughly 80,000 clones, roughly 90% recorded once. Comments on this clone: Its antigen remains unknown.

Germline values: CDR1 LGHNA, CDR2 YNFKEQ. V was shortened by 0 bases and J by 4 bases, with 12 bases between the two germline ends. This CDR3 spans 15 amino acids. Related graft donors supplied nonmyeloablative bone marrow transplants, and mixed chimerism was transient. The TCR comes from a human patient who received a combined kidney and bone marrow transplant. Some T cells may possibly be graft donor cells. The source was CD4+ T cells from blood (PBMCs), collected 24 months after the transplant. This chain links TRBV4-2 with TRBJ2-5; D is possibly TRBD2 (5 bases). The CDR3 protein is CASSQDLRARETQYF. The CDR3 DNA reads TGTGCCAGCAGCCAAGATCTGAGGGCCCGAGAGACCCAGTACTTC.